This entry concerns a single T cell receptor beta chain. A single count supports this clone. The specificity of this receptor is unknown. It has no much larger one-base neighbor in the sample; base qualities were not kept. This specimen comes from a study of blood T cell repertoires in COVID-19 (TCRdb year 2020). Turning to the overall study: Samples from collaborators originated in the United States, Italy and Spain and spanned both the acute and convalescent phases of COVID-19. The samples were drawn from two sources: the first 160 participants of the ongoing ImmuneRACE study, and 950 to 1,500 subjects contributed by 6 global collaborators. The repertoires were made available in a free public database intended to serve as a resource for research on the immune response to SARS-CoV-2. The dataset comprised deeply sampled blood TCRbeta repertoires from subjects exposed to, actively infected with, or recovered from COVID-19. Nearly every sample came with metadata listing a de-identified subject ID, COVID-19 status, age in years and sex. The material from the prospective study consisted of cDNA or gDNA derived from T cells, B-cell-depleted T cells, or PBMCs. Where available, HLA class I and class II types were obtained from metadata supplied by the sample provider rather than from assay-based typing. Here is what the overall study found, with its caveats: Clinical and demographic metadata were provided uncurated, with the amount varying by source and participant.

The immunoSEQ Assay, a bias-controlled multiplex PCR, was used to amplify TCRbeta CDR3 regions from genomic DNA. The authors' pipeline ran thus. The number of nucleated cells in each sample was estimated by amplification of reference gene primers within the assay. Sequence reads were collapsed and filtered to measure the absolute abundance of every unique TCRbeta CDR3 rearrangement. For each sample, productive Simpson clonality was calculated as the square root of Simpson's diversity index over productive rearrangements. In its TCRdb copy, this immuneACCESS table keeps in-frame sequences only and misses some clones. Where compared with another copy, unresolved V genes explain less than half of these, and the others have no known cause. For V, J and clone size, that table is used; D and trimming come from the DNA. The sample profile shows 260,000 or so clones; roughly four fifths of them were found once. The top ten hold approximately 4% of the sample.

The germline V gene encodes CDR1 MNHNY and CDR2 SVGAGI (reference sequence). V gives up 7 bases and J gives up 3 bases, and the segment between their germline ends measures 13 bases. Taken from cysteine to phenylalanine, the CDR3 has 14 residues. Kept here is only the CDR3 DNA, which spans 42 bases and is read in frame from base 1. Enrolling through a virtual design, the prospective study's participants ranged in age from roughly 18 to 89 years and lived across more than 20 United States geographic areas. In the prospective study, participants were assigned to cohorts based on the clinical history participants reported in a screening survey and a study questionnaire. A participant counted as exposed if, within 2 weeks of entering the study, that participant had been in contact with someone who had a PCR-confirmed or clinician-diagnosed COVID-19 case. Mobile phlebotomists in the prospective study collected whole blood, serum and a nasopharyngeal or oropharyngeal swab from every participant. Over a roughly 2-month period, participants in the prospective study had the option of providing additional blood draws and questionnaires. Prospective study blood samples were shipped either frozen or at room temperature before DNA extraction.

Input material: PBMCs or T cells enriched from blood (not recorded which). The rearrangement combines TRBV6-6 with TRBJ1-5, with the D gene not clear enough to name. The receptor comes from a woman in her 40s who had been exposed to COVID-19. The bases are TGTGCCAGCACGAGGGTAGGGCTCAATCAGCCCCAGCATTTT. Translated, this is CASTRVGLNQPQHF.